These 5 T cell receptor beta chains share one sample of origin, sequenced in a study of CD8+ T cells in alopecia areata. Reverse transcription of extracted RNA yielded cDNA, which provided the sequencing template. Some clones are missing from TCRdb's copy, which holds only in-frame ones; the method was immunoSEQ multiplex PCR. The sample has 95,000 to 110,000 clones, about four fifths seen once; the top ten hold around 25%. Specified treatment: oral pan-JAK inhibitor, 5-10 mg twice daily. Specimen: CD8+ T cells sorted from blood, collected at week 24, from a patient treated with tofacitinib. These receptors originate from a human donor with alopecia areata.

Only one count was recorded for this clone. The chain carries TRBV11-2 and TRBJ2-1, with 8 positions matching TRBD1. The junction had 8 bases not matched to a gene; V was cut back by 5 bases and J by 2 bases. Germline V gives CDR1 SGHAT, CDR2 FQNNGV. This CDR3 has 16 residues. CDR3 amino acids: CASSVRQGSAYNEQFF. The CDR3 nucleotides read TGTGCCAGCAGCGTACGACAGGGGAGCGCCTACAATGAGCAGTTCTTC.

This chain uses TRBV27 with TRBJ1-5, with 7 positions matching TRBD1. Unmatched junction bases numbered 11, after V lost 7 bases and J lost 2 bases. Germline assignment: CDR1 MNHEY and CDR2 SMNVEV (reference sequence). The CDR3 is 16 amino acids. As DNA, the CDR3 is TGTGCCAGCATGGCCCAAGACAGGGTGGGCAATCAGCCCCAGCATTTT. This codes for CASMAQDRVGNQPQHF.

This clone has only a few counts. V usage is TRBV27 and J usage is TRBJ2-7, with D possibly matching TRBD1 (6 bases). This CDR3 region has 16 residues. CDR1 and CDR2 from the germline V gene are MNHEY and SMNVEV (reference sequence). The V end was cut by 2 bases, the J end by 3 bases, with 17 bases between. This CDR3 reads CASSLDEGTWNYEQYF. The CDR3 bases are TGTGCCAGCAGTTTAGATGAGGGGACATGGAACTACGAGCAGTACTTC.

This clone appeared once. The CDR3 DNA sequence: TGTGCCAGTAGTTCGCCGACTAGCGGGGACGAGACCCAGTACTTC. It codes for CASSSPTSGDETQYF. The chain employs TRBV19 and TRBJ2-5; 11 positions agree with TRBD2. CDR1 and CDR2 from the germline V gene are LNHDA and SQIVND (reference sequence). J was trimmed by 5 bases and V by 5 bases; bases with no gene match: 7. CDR3 length: 15 amino acids.

V is TRBV7-8 and J is TRBJ2-2; 9 bases agree with TRBD1. The V gene's germline CDR1 is SGHVS and CDR2 FQNEAQ. Trimming at V came to 2 bases and at J to 7 bases, leaving 5 bases not matched to a gene. This CDR3 contains 15 residues. The CDR3 region has the DNA TGTGCCAGCAGCTTAAGGACAGGGGAGGTCGGGGAGCTGTTTTTT. This codes for CASSLRTGEVGELFF.